The clone carrying this TCR beta chain is a singleton in its sample. This sample was included in a study of blood T cell repertoires in COVID-19. Study at large: Samples representing acute and convalescent COVID-19 were sourced from the United States, Italy and Spain. Sources were T cells, B-cell-depleted T cells, or PBMCs; the material itself was cDNA or gDNA.

Authors' analysis steps: Amplifying reference gene primers gave estimates of nucleated cell counts. Clones were read by immunoSEQ multiplex PCR, and TCRdb kept only the in-frame ones, dropping some. V, J and clone size derive from that table, while D and trimming were established from the DNA sequence. The sample has 200,000 or so clones; approximately 84% are singletons. This CDR3 region has 12 residues. The V and J ends lost 6 bases and 9 bases respectively, with 13 bases between them. Germline V gene lookup returns CDR1 LNHDA and CDR2 SQIVND (reference sequence). The sequencing sample was made of peripheral blood. The receptor's source is a human donor with acute or convalescent COVID-19. The donor label of this sample is uncertain. This chain joins TRBV19 and TRBJ2-3; possible D gene TRBD2, 7 bases. The CDR3 coding sequence is TGTGCCAGTAGGACACAGGGAGGGACGCAGTATTTT. Encoded protein: CASRTQGGTQYF.